This T cell receptor (beta chain) was sequenced for a study of graft-versus-host responses after intestinal transplantation. Across the whole study: Each recipient received a multivisceral, liver-intestinal, or isolated intestinal graft. The study gave all recipients anti-thymocyte globulin induction, then tacrolimus and steroids for approximately 3 years.

Study observations and caveats: The recipient marrow held GvH clones, and some of them showed up first in ileum or blood. High graft-versus-host to host-versus-graft clonal ratios were seen in allografts of patients with graft-donor T cell macrochimerism.

This clone was counted between two and nine times. Its antigen is unknown. Clones were sequenced by immunoSEQ multiplex PCR, and TCRdb holds only the in-frame ones, with some missing. Here the sample spans about 47,000 clones, approximately 95% being singletons. The CDR3 is 13 amino acids. V was cut by 1 base and J by 0 bases, with 3 bases left in between. The V gene's germline CDR1 is SEHNR and CDR2 FQNEAQ (reference sequence). Sequenced here: PBMCs, sampled approximately 740 days after a first intestinal transplant, on the day of a second. This clonotype originated in a human patient who received an intestinal transplant, so some T cells may come from the graft donor. The chain uses TRBV7-9 and TRBJ1-1; D gene unclear. The DNA for the CDR3 is TGTGCCAGCAGCTTAGAGGTGAACACTGAAGCTTTCTTT. Translation: CASSLEVNTEAFF.